This record concerns one T cell receptor beta chain sequence. Its antigen specificity is not known. Per-nucleotide qualities are absent, and no much larger clonotype sits a single base away. These data originate in a study of blood T cell repertoires in COVID-19 (TCRdb year 2020). For context, the study as a whole: Samples covering the acute and convalescent phases of COVID-19 were provided by collaborators in the United States, Italy and Spain. The prospective study material was composed of cDNA or gDNA derived from T cells, B-cell-depleted T cells, or PBMCs. The dataset comprised deeply sampled blood TCRbeta repertoires from subjects exposed to, actively infected with, or recovered from COVID-19. A freely available public database, intended as a resource for researchers studying the immune response to SARS-CoV-2, is where the repertoires were released. The samples were drawn from two sources: the first 160 participants of the ongoing ImmuneRACE study, and about 1,300 subjects contributed by 6 global collaborators. Sample metadata almost always included a de-identified subject ID, COVID-19 status, age in years and sex. HLA class I and class II types, where available, came from metadata supplied by the sample provider rather than from assay-based typing. Here is what the overall study found, with its caveats: Clinical and demographic metadata were provided uncurated, with the amount varying by source and participant.

TCRbeta CDR3 regions were amplified from genomic DNA by means of the immunoSEQ Assay, a bias-controlled multiplex PCR. The authors' pipeline ran thus. Nucleated cell counts per sample were estimated from amplification of reference gene primers within the assay. To quantify the absolute abundance of each unique TCRbeta CDR3 rearrangement, sequence reads were collapsed and filtered. For each sample, productive Simpson clonality was calculated as the square root of Simpson's diversity index across productive rearrangements. What TCRdb holds here is the immuneACCESS table cut down to in-frame rearrangements. Part of the clones is not present; checked against another copy, under half of the missing clones reflect an unresolved V gene, and the others are unexplained. From that table come the V and J calls and clone size; the DNA was used to work out D and trimming. The sample table contains hundreds of thousands of clones; only one count was recorded for about 85% of them. The top ten constitute roughly 3.1% of the sample.

Whole blood was collected in K2EDTA tubes by collaborating institutions according to the institutions' own protocols. For TCRbeta analysis, collaborator samples were shipped as frozen whole blood, as isolated PBMCs, or as DNA extracted from either sample type. This TCR was sampled from a man aged 18-30 years with active or convalescent COVID-19. Sequences were obtained from peripheral blood.

CDR3 region: CASSLGAEAHGYTF. The DNA sequence follows: TGTGCCAGCAGCTTGGGGGCGGAGGCGCATGGCTACACCTTC. This chain is built from TRBV5-5 and TRBJ1-2, with the D gene too uncertain to name. Including cysteine and phenylalanine, the CDR3 has 14 amino acids. The only DNA kept is the CDR3, 42 bases in frame from the first base. Trimming takes 0 bases from V and 6 bases from J, and the germline ends sit 12 bases apart. CDR1 and CDR2 are drawn from the germline V gene (reference sequence): SGHKS, YYEKEE.